Sequencing of this T cell receptor (beta chain) was carried out in a study of response to subunit inactivated influenza vaccine. Each CDR3 protein gets one entry after TCRdb re-called the RT-PCR reads with MiXCR. The data contain about 150,000 distinct CDR3 sequences, around 10% of them seen just once; the ten biggest clones take up around 35%. V lost 6 bases, J lost 8 bases, and 16 bases lay in between. The CDR3 covers 14 residues. Germline-derived CDR1 and CDR2 are MNHEY and SMNVEV (reference sequence). This clonotype was picked up a small number of times. The J gene is TRBJ1-4, the V gene TRBV27, with D maybe TRBD1 (5 bases). The source material was CD8+ T cells sorted from PBMCs, sampled roughly 24 months after vaccination. The TCR originated in a man aged 50 to 69 who received an inactivated influenza vaccine. The CDR3 DNA follows: TGTGCCAGCAGGCCTTGGGGGGTCGGCGAAAAACTGTTTTTT. Protein: CASRPWGVGEKLFF.